This TCR beta chain was identified during a study of HIV-infected children after antiretroviral therapy interruption. Looking at the study overall: Children's median ages were about 9.5 years and 8 years by group. EBV and CMV exposure was recorded in most children. Weeks 0, 12, interruption end (24 or 48), and about 3 years post-study gave interruption-arm samples. Study findings and constraints: Naive CD4+ CDR3 sharing between time points fell after interruption began.

This clonotype was detected ten times or more. What it binds is not known. Treatment reported: PENTA 11 planned treatment interruption arm or continuous ART arm. The TCR library was built from RNA with a 3' RACE protocol and unique molecular identifiers. A single record per CDR3 protein comes from TCRdb applying MiXCR to the 3' RACE reads. The data show approximately 15,000 distinct CDR3 sequences, 3% to 4% seen once. The CDR3 runs 16 residues. Germline V gives CDR1 SGHRS, CDR2 YFSETQ. V gave up 4 bases and J gave up 6 bases; unmatched junction bases: 12. The TCR sequence derives from a pool of human donors with HIV. The genes are TRBV5-1 and TRBJ2-2; 7 bases agree with TRBD2. Sequences were derived from CD45RO+ CD8+ T cells from PBMCs, pooled from several time points, sampled from a donor given antiretroviral therapy, either interrupted or continuous. This sample's subset: memory CD8+ CD45RO+ CD45RA- T cells. Here the CDR3 reads CASSPRGYWESGELFF. DNA for the CDR3: TGCGCCAGCAGCCCGCGGGGGTATTGGGAATCCGGGGAGCTGTTTTTT.